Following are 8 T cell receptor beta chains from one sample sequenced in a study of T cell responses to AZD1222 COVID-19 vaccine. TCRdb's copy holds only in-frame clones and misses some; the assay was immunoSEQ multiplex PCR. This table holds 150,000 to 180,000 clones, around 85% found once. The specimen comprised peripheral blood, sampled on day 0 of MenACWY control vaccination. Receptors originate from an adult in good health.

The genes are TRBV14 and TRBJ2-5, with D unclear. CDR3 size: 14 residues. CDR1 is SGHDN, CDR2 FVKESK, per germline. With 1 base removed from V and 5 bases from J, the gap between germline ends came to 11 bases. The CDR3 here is CASSQGPSAETQYF. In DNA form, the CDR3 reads TGTGCCAGCAGCCAAGGCCCTTCAGCGGAGACCCAGTACTTC.

As DNA, the CDR3 is TGTGCCAGCAGTTCCGAGGGTAGCGGGAGGGGTTATGAGCAGTTCTTC. Encoded protein: CASSSEGSGRGYEQFF. The chain carries TRBV27 and TRBJ2-1; TRBD2 matches 11 bases. Trimming at V came to 4 bases and at J to 8 bases, leaving 10 bases not matched to a gene. The CDR3 runs to 16 residues. Germline V gives CDR1 MNHEY, CDR2 SMNVEV (reference sequence).

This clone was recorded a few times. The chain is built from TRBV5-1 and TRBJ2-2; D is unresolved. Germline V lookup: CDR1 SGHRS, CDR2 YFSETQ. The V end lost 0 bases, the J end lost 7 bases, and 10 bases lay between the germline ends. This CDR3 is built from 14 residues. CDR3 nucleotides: TGCGCCAGCAGCTTGGACGGGTTCGGCGGGGAGCTGTTTTTT. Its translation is CASSLDGFGGELFF.

CDR3 loop: CASSFSTAGELFF. CDR3 bases: TGTGCCAGCAGTTTCAGTACGGCCGGGGAGCTGTTTTTT. The chain couples TRBV6-5 to TRBJ2-2; D is uncertain. V was trimmed by 4 bases and J by 6 bases, leaving 9 bases between them. In germline, CDR1 is MNHEY, CDR2 SVGAGI. The CDR3 is made up of 13 amino acids.

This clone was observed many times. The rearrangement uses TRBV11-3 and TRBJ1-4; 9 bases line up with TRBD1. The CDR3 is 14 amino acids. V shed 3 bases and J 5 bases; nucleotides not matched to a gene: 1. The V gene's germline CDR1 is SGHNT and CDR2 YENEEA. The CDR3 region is CASSFGTGNEKLFF. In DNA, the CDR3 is TGTGCCAGCAGCTTCGGGACAGGGAATGAAAAACTGTTTTTT.

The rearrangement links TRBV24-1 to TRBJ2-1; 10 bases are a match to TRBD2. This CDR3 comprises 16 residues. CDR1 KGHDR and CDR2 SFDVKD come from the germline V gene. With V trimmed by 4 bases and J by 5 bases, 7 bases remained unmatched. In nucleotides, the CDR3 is TGTGCCACCAGTGAATATCCGGGACTAGCGAACAATGAGCAGTTCTTC. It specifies CATSEYPGLANNEQFF.

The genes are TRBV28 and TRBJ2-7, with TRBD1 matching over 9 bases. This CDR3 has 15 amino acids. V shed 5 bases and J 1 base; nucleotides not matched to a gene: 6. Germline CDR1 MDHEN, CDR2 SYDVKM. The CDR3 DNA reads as TGTGCCAGCAGTCCGACCGGGACAGGGTCCTACGAGCAGTACTTC. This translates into CASSPTGTGSYEQYF.

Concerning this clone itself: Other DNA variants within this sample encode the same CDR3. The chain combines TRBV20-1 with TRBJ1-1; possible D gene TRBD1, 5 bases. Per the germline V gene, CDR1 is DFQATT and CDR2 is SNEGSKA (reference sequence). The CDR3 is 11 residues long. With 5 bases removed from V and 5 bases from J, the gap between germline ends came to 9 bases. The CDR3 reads CSARKGTEAFF. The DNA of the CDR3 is TGCAGTGCTCGGAAGGGGACTGAAGCTTTCTTT.